This passage covers 4 T cell receptor beta chains from one sample sequenced in a study of blood T cells in healthy people across ages. A second PCR, run for 7 to 11 cycles, used a sample-barcoded 5' primer plus a J-beta primer mix. TCRdb analysed the 5' RACE reads with MiXCR anew, one entry per CDR3 protein. The table has about 1.5 million distinct CDR3 sequences, approximately 39% seen once. Sequenced input: blood. The receptors derive from a woman younger than 35 in good health.

The rearrangement uses TRBV6-5 and TRBJ2-5, with 15 bases identical to TRBD2. The CDR3 consists of 17 residues. With V trimmed by 2 bases and J by 3 bases, 4 bases remained unmatched. CDR1 is MNHEY, CDR2 SVGAGI, per germline. The CDR3 sequence: CASSYLGLAGGEETQYF. CDR3 bases: TGTGCCAGCAGTTACCTCGGACTAGCGGGAGGGGAAGAGACCCAGTACTTC.

This clonotype has more than one count but fewer than ten. This chain connects TRBV13 to TRBJ2-1; 10 positions agree with TRBD2. J was trimmed by 8 bases and V by 5 bases; bases with no gene match: 12. This CDR3 has 16 amino acids. CDR1 and CDR2 from the germline V gene are PRHDT and FYEKMQ (reference sequence). The CDR3 DNA reads TGTGCCAGCAGCGACATTAATCTAGCGGGAGTTGATGAGCAGTTCTTC. Its protein is CASSDINLAGVDEQFF.

The chain carries TRBV29-1 and TRBJ2-7, with 8 bases aligning to TRBD1. This CDR3 spans 13 amino acids. Germline CDR1 reads SQVTM; CDR2 reads ANQGSEA. V lost 7 bases to trimming and J lost 7 bases; unmatched junction nucleotides: 12. The CDR3 protein is CSAGQGYNNEQYF. CDR3 nucleotide sequence: TGCAGCGCTGGACAGGGTTATAACAATGAGCAGTACTTC.

The chain carries TRBV4-2 and TRBJ1-2; D unresolved. Germline CDR1 is LGHNA and CDR2 is YNFKEQ. This CDR3 comprises 14 residues. V shed 3 bases and J shed 4 bases, with 12 bases lying between them. CDR3 in amino acids: CASSHYTEAYGYTF. As DNA, the CDR3 is TGTGCCAGCAGCCATTATACAGAAGCCTATGGCTACACCTTC.